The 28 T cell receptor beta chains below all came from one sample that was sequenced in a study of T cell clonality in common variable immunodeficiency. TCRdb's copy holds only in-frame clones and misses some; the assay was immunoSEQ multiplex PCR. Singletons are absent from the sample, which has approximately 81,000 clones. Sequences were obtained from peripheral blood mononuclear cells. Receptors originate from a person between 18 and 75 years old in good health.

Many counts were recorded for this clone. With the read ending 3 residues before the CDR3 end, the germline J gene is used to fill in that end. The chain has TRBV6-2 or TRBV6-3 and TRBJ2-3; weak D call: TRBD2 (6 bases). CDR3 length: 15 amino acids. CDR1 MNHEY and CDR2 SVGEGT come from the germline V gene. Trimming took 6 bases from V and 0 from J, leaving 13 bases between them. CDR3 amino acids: CASSAPRGSTDTQYF. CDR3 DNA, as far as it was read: TGTGCCAGCAGCGCCCCCCGGGGGAGCACAGATACG.

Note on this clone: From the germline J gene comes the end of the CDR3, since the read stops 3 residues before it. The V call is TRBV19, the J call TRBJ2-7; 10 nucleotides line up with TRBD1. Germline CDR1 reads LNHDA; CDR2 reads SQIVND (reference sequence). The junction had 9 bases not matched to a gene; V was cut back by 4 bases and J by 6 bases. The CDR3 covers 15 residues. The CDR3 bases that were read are TGTGCCAGTAGTACCCTCGGACAGGGGGATGCCGAG. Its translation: CASSTLGQGDAE. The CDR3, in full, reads CASSTLGQGDAEQYF.

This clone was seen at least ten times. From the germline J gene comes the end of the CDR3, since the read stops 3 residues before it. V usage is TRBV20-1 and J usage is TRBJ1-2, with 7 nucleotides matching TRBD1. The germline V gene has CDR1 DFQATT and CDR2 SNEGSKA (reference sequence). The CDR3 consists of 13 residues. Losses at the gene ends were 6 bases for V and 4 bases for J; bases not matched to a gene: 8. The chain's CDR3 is CSAAEGASYGYTF. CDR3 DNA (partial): TGCAGTGCGGCCGAGGGGGCCAGCTATGGC.

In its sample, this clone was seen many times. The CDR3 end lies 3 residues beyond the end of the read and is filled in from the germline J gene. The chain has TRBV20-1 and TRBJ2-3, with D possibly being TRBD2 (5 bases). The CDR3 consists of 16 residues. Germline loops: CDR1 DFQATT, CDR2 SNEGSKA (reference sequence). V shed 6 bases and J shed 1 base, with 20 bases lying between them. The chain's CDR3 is CSATKRRNLRTDTQYF. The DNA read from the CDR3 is TGCAGTGCGACTAAGCGGAGGAACCTACGCACAGATACG.

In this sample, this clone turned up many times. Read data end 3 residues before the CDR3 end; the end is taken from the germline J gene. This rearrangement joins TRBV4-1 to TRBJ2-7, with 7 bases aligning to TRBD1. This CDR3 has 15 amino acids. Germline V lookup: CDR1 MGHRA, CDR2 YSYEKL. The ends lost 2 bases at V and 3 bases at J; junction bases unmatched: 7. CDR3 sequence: CASSQTSGTDYEQYF. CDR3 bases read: TGCGCCAGCAGCCAAACCTCCGGGACAGACTACGAG.

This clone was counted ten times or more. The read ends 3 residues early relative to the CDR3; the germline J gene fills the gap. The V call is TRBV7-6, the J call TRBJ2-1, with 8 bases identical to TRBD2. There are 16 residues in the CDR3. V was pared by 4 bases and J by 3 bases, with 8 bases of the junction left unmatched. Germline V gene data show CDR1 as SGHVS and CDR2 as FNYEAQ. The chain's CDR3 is CASSSAAGGNYNEQFF. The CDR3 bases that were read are TGTGCCAGCAGCTCCGCTGCGGGAGGTAACTACAATGAG.

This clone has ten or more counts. Incomplete CDR3 DNA: TGCAGTGCTAGCTCCAGTCCGCAAGAGACC. It yields the protein CSASSSPQET. The entire CDR3 protein is CSASSSPQETQYF. The genes are TRBV20-1 and TRBJ2-5; D gene unclear. The sequence runs out 3 residues before the end of the CDR3; the remainder is reconstructed from the germline J gene. This CDR3 spans 13 amino acids. Germline V gene sequence: CDR1 DFQATT, CDR2 SNEGSKA (reference sequence). The V end was cut by 3 bases, the J end by 2 bases, with 10 bases between.

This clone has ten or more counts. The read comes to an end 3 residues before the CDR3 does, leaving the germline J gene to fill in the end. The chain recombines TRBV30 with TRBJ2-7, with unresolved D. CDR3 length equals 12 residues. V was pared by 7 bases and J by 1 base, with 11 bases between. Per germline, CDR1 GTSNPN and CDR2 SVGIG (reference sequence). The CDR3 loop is CAFGSDSYEQYF. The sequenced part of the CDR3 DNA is TGTGCCTTCGGGTCGGATTCCTACGAG.

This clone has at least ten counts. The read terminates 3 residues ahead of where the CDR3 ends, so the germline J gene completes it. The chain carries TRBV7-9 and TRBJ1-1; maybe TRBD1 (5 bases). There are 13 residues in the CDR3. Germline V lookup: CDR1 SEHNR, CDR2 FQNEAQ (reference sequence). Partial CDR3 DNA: TGTGCCAGCAGCATAATAGGGGTCGTCCGG. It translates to CASSIIGVVR. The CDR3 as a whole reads CASSIIGVVRAFF.

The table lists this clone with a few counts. The sequenced part of the CDR3 DNA is TGTGCCAGTAGTTCCCGGACAGGGGGCCCCCAAGCC. This translates into CASSSRTGGPQA. The full CDR3 reads CASSSRTGGPQAYTF. V gene TRBV19 combines with J gene TRBJ1-2; TRBD1 aligns across 11 bases. The CDR3 goes on 3 residues after the read ends, and that part is filled in from the germline J gene. CDR1 and CDR2 (germline): LNHDA, SQIVND (reference sequence). This CDR3 is 15 amino acids long.

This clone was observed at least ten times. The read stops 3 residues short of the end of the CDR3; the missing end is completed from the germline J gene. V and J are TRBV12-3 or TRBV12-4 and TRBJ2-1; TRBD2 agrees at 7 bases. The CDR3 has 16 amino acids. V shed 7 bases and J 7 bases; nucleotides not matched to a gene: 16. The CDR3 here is CASIPAAGVITNEQFF. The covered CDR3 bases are TGTGCCAGCATCCCCGCGGCGGGAGTCATAACGAATGAG.

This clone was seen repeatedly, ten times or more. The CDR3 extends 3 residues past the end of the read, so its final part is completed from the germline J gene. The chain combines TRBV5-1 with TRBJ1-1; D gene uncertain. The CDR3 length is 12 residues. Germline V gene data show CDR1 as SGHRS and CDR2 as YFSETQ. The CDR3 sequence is CASSQSRREAFF. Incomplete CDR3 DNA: TGCGCCAGCAGCCAATCCAGGCGGGAG.

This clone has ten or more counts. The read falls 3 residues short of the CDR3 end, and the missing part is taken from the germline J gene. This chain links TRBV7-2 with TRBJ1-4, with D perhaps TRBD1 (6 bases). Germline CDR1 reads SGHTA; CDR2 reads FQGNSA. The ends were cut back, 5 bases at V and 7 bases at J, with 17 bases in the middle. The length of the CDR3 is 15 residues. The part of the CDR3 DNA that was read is TGTGCCAGCAGCCAAAATAGGGGGTTAAGTGAAAAA. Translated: CASSQNRGLSEK. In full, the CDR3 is CASSQNRGLSEKLFF.

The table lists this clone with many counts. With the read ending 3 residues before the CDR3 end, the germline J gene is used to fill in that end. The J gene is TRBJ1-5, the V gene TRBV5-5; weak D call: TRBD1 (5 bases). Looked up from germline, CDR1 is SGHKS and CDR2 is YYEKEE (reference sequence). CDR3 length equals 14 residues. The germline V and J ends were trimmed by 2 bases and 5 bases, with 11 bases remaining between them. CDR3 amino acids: CASSFEGVDQPQHF. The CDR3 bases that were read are TGTGCCAGCAGCTTCGAAGGGGTTGATCAGCCC.

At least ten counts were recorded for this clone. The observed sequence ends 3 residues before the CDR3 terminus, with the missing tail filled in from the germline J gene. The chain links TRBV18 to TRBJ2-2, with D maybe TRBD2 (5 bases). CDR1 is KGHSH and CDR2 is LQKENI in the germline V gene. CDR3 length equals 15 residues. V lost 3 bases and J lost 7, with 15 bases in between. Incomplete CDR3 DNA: TGTGCCAGCTCACCTAGCGAGGTTCGGGTCGGGGAG. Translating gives CASSPSEVRVGE. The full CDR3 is CASSPSEVRVGELFF.

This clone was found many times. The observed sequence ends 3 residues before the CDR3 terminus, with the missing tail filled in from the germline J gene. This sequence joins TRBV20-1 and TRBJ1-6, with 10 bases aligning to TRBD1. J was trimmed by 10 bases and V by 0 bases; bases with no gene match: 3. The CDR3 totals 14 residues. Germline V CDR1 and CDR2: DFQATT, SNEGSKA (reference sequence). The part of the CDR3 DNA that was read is TGCAGTGCTAGAGAAGGGACAGGGGTGTCACCC. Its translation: CSAREGTGVSP. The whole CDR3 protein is CSAREGTGVSPLHF.

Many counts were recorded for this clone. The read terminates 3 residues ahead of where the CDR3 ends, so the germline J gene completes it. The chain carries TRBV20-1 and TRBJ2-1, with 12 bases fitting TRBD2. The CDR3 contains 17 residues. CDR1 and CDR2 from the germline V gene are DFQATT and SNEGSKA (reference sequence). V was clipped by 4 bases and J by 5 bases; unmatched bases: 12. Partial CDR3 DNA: TGCAGTGCTACCCGACTAGCGGGAGTCAGGACCCACAATGAG. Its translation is CSATRLAGVRTHNE. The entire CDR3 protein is CSATRLAGVRTHNEQFF.

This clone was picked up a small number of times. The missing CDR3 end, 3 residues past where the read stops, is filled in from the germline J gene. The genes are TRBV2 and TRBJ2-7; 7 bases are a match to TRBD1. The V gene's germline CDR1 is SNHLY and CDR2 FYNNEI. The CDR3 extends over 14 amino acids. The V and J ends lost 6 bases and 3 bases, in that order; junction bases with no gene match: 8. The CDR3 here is CASSPRDRDYEQYF. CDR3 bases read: TGTGCCAGCAGCCCCCGCGACAGGGACTACGAG.

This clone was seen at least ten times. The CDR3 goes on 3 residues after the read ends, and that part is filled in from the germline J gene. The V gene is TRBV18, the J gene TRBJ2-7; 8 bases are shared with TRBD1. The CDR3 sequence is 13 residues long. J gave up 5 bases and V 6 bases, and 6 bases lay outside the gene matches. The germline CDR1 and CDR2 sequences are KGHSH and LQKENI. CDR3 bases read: TGTGCCAGCTCCGTGGACAGGGTGGACGAG. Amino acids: CASSVDRVDE. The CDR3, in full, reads CASSVDRVDEQYF.

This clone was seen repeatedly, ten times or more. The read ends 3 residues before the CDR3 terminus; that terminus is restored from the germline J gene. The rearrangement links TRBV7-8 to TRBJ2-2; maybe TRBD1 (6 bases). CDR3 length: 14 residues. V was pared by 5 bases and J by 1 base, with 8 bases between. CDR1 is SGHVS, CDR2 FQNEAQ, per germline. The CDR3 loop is CASSPTGNTGELFF. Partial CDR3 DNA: TGTGCCAGCAGCCCGACAGGGAACACCGGGGAG.

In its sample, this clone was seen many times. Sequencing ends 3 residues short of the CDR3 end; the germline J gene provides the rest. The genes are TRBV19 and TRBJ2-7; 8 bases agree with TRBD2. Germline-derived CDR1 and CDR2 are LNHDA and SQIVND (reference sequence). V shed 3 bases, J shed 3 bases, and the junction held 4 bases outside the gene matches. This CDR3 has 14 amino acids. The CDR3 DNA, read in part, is TGTGCCAGTAGTATCGGGGGGGCTAGCTACGAG. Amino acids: CASSIGGASYE. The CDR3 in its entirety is CASSIGGASYEQYF.

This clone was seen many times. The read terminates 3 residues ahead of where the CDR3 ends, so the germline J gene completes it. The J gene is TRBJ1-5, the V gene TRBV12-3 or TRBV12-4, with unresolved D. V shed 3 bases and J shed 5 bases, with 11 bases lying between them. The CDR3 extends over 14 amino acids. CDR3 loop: CASSFGQDHQPQHF. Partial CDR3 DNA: TGTGCCAGCAGTTTCGGTCAGGATCATCAGCCC.

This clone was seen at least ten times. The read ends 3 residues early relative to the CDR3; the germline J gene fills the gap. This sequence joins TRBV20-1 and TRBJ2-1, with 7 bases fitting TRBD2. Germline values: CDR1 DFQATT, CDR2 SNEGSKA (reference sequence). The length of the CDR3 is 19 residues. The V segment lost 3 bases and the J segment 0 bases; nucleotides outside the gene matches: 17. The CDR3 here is CSASPVGQAGPSSYNEQFF. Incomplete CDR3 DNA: TGCAGTGCTAGCCCCGTCGGCCAAGCGGGACCGAGCTCCTACAATGAG.

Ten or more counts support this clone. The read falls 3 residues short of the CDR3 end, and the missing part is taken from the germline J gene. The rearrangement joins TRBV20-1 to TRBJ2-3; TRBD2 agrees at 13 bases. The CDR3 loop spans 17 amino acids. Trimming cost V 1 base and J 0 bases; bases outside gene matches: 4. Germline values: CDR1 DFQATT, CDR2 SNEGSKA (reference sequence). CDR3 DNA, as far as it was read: TGCAGTGCTAGAGGACTAGCGGGAGGCCATAGCACAGATACG. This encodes CSARGLAGGHSTDT. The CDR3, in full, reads CSARGLAGGHSTDTQYF.

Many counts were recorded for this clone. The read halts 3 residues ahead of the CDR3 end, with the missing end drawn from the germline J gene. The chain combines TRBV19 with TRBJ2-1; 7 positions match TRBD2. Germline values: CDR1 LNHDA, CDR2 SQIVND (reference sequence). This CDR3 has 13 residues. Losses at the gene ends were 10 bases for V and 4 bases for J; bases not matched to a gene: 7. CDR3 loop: CATSGDFYNEQFF. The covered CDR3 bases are TGTGCCACAAGCGGGGACTTTTACAATGAG.

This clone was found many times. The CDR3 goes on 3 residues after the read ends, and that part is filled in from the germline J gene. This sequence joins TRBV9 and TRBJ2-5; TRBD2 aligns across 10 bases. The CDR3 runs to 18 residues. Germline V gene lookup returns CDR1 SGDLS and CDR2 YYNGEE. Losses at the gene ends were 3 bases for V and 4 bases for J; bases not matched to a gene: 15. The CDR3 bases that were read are TGTGCCAGCAGCGCTCGTAGTAGGGCTAGCGGGAGAATAGAGACC. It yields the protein CASSARSRASGRIET. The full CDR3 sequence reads CASSARSRASGRIETQYF. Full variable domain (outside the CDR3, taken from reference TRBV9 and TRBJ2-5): DSGVTQTPKHLITATGQRVTLRCSPRSGDLSVYWYQQSLDQGLQFLIQYYNGEERAKGNILERFSAQQFPDLHSELNLSSLELGDSALYFCASSARSRASGRIETQYFGPGTRLLVL.

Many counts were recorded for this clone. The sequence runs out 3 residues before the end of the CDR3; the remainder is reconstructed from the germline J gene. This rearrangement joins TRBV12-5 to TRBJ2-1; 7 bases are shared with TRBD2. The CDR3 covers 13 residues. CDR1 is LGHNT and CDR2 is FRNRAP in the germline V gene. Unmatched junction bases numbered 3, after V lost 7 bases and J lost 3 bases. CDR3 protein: CASVSGVYNEQFF. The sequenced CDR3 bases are TGTGCTAGTGTGAGCGGGGTCTACAATGAG.

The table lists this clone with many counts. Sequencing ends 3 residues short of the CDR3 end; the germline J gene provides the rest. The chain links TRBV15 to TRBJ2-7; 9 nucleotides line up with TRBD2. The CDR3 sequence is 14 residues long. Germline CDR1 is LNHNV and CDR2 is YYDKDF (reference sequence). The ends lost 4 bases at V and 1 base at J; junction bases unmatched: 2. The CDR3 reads CATSTSGTSYEQYF. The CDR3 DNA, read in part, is TGTGCCACCAGCACTAGCGGGACATCCTACGAG.